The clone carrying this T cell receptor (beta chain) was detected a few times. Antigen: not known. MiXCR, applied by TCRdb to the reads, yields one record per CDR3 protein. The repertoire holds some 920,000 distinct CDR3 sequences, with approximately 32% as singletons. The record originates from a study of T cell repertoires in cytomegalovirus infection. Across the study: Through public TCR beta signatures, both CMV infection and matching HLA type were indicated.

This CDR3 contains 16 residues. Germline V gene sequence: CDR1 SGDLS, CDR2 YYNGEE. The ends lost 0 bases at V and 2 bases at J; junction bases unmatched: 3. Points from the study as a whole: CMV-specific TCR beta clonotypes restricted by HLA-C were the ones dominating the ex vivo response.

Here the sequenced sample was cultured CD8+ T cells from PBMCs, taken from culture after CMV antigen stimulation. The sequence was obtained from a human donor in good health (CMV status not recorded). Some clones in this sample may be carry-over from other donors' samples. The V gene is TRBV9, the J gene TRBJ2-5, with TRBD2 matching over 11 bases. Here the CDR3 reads CASSVVSGGAQETQYF. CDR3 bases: TGTGCCAGCAGCGTAGTTAGCGGGGGGGCTCAAGAGACCCAGTACTTC.